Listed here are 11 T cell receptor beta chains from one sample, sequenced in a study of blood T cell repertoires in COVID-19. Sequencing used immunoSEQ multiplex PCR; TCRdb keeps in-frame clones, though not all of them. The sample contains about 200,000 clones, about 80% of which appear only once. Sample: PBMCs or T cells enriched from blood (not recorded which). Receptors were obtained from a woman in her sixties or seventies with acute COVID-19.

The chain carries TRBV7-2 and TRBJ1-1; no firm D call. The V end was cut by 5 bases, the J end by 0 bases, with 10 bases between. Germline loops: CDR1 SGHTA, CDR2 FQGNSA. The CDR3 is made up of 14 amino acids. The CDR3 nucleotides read TGTGCCAGCAGCCCCACCTACCTGAACACTGAAGCTTTCTTT. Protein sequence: CASSPTYLNTEAFF. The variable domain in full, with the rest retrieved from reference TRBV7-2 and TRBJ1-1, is GAGVSQSPSNKVTEKGKDVELRCDPISGHTALYWYRQSLGQGLEFLIYFQGNSAPDKSGLPSDRFSAERTGGSVSTLTIQRTQQEDSAVYLCASSPTYLNTEAFFGQGTRLTVV.

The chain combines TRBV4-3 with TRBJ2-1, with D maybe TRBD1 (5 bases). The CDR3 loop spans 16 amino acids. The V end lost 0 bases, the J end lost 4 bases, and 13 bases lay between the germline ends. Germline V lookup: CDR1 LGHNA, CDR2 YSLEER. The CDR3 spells CASSQEGRNLYNEQFF. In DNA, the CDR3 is TGCGCCAGCAGCCAAGAGGGGCGCAATCTTTACAATGAGCAGTTCTTC.

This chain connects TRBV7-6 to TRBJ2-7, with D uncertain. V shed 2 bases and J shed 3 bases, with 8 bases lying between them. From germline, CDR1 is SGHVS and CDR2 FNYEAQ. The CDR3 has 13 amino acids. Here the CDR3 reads CASSLMVGYEQYV. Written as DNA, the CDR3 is TGTGCCAGCAGCTTAATGGTCGGCTACGAGCAGTACGTC.

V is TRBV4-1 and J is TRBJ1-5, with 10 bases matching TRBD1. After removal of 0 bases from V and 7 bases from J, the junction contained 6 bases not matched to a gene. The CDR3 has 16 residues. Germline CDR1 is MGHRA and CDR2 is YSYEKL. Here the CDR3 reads CASSQEGQGRRQPQHF. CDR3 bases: TGCGCCAGCAGCCAAGAGGGACAGGGGCGGCGGCAGCCCCAGCATTTT.

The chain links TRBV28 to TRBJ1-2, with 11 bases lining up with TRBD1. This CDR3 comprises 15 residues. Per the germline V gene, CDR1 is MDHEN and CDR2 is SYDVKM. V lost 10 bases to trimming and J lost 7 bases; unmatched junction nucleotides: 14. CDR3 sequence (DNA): TGTGCCACCATCACCTCGGGACAGGGGGTGAGTGGCTACACCTTC. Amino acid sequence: CATITSGQGVSGYTF.

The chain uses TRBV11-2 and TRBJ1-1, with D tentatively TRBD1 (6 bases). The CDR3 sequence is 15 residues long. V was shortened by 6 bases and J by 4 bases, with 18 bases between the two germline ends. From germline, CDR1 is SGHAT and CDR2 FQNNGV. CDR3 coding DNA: TGTGCCAGCAGTTCAAACAGGGAGTGGGGCACTGAAGCTTTCTTT. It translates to CASSSNREWGTEAFF. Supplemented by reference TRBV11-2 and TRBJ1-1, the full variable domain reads EAGVAQSPRYKIIEKRQSVAFWCNPISGHATLYWYQQILGQGPKLLIQFQNNGVVDDSQLPKDRFSAERLKGVDSTLKIQPAKLEDSAVYLCASSSNREWGTEAFFGQGTRLTVV.

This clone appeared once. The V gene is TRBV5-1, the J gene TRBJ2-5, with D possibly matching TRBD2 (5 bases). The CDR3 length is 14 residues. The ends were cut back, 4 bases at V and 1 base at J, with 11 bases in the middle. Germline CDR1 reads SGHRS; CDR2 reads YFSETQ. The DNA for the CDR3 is TGCGCCAGCAGCCCGGGGAGCAGCCAAGAGACCCAGTACTTC. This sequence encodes CASSPGSSQETQYF.

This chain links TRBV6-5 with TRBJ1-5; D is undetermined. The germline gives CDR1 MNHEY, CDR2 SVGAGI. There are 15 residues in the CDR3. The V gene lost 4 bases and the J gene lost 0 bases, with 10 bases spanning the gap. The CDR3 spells CASSFLRDSNQPQHF. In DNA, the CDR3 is TGTGCCAGCAGTTTCCTTCGAGATAGCAATCAGCCCCAGCATTTT.

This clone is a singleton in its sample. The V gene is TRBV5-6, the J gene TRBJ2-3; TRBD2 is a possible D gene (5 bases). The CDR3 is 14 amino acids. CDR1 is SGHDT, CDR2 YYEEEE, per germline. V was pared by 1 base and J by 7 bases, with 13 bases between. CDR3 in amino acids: CASSLRHRGNTQYF. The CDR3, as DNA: TGTGCCAGCAGCTTGCGACACCGGGGAAATACGCAGTATTTT.

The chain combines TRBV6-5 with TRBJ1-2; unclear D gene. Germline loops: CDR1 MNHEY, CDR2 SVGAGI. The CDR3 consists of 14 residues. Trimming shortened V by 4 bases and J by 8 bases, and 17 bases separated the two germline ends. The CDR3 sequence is CASSSPVGEGGYTF. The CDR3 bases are TGTGCCAGCAGTTCCCCCGTCGGGGAGGGCGGCTACACCTTC.

CDR3 loop: CASSLATGGMTNYGYTF. In nucleotides, the CDR3 is TGTGCCAGCAGCTTAGCGACAGGGGGAATGACCAACTATGGCTACACCTTC. The chain carries TRBV7-8 and TRBJ1-2; 9 bases are a match to TRBD1. Germline CDR1 is SGHVS and CDR2 is FQNEAQ. J gave up 2 bases and V 0 bases, and 7 bases lay outside the gene matches. This CDR3 region has 17 residues.